A selection of T cell receptor beta chains follows, all from one sample in a study of blood T cell dynamics during melanoma immunotherapy. Sequencing used immunoSEQ multiplex PCR; TCRdb keeps in-frame clones, though not all of them. The sample includes about 15,000 clones, approximately 80% of them seen just once. Sequencing used blood, obtained from a patient treated with checkpoint blockade. The receptor source for this set is a human donor with melanoma. Both conserved end residues are part of each CDR3.

CDR3 protein: CASSLEAGISNEQFF
J gene: TRBJ2-1
V gene: TRBV27

CDR3 protein: CASSQDTLAVSYEQYF
J gene: -
V gene: TRBV4-3

CDR3 protein: CASSLIGGYGYTF
J gene: TRBJ1-2
V gene: TRBV11-3

CDR3 protein: CASSPGLGVVPEAFF
J gene: TRBJ1-1
V gene: TRBV18

CDR3 protein: CASRRRGSANYGYTF
J gene: TRBJ1-2
V gene: TRBV6-5

CDR3 protein: CASSSPDSGPLGSYEQYF
J gene: -
V gene: TRBV14

CDR3 protein: CASSIDQGIGGNEQFF
J gene: TRBJ2-1
V gene: TRBV19

CDR3 protein: CASSSTSFSGNTIYF
J gene: TRBJ1-3
V gene: TRBV6-5

CDR3 protein: CASDTRNTGELFF
J gene: TRBJ2-2
V gene: TRBV2

CDR3 protein: CAGQRRASSYNEQFF
J gene: TRBJ2-1
V gene: TRBV30

CDR3 protein: CASSQVAGVTEAFF
J gene: TRBJ1-1
V gene: TRBV14

CDR3 protein: CAWSRGWQGTHEQYF
J gene: TRBJ2-7
V gene: TRBV30

CDR3 protein: CASSLAGVQETQYF
J gene: TRBJ2-5
V gene: TRBV7-8

CDR3 protein: CASSQDLGGETQYF
J gene: TRBJ2-5
V gene: TRBV4-2

CDR3 protein: CASSPSQREGNTQYF
J gene: TRBJ2-3
V gene: TRBV11-2

CDR3 protein: CASSPVKGALEKLFF
J gene: TRBJ1-4
V gene: TRBV5-5